This T cell receptor beta chain originates from a study of vaccination effects on CD4 cells after COVID-19. Study overall: Sample provision by two convalescent patients occurred 16 days and one week before vaccination. The study, taken as a whole, reports: Infection-derived and vaccine-derived clones contracted markedly late after vaccination.

Expansion with viral peptide pools was applied to antigen-specific CD4+ T cells by the ViraFEST assay prior to sequencing. An approximately nine-day culture period preceded the isolation of CD4+ T cells. PCR-confirmed SARS-CoV-2 infection occurred in the person between March and December 2020. A density of fewer than 2.5 million PBMC per well was used; these cells were cultured with around 11 IU/ml IL-2 and about 10 ug/ml peptides. Half of the medium was exchanged for IL-2 medium on both days 3 and 7. This clone was detected a few times. Its matching antigen is unknown. This CDR3 region has 11 residues. Germline V lookup: CDR1 SGHTA, CDR2 FQGTGA. V lost 1 base to trimming and J lost 6 bases, with 4 bases between them. Clones were read by immunoSEQ multiplex PCR, and TCRdb kept only the in-frame ones, dropping some. The sample has around 47,000 clones; roughly 80% are singletons.

The chain recombines TRBV7-3 with TRBJ2-7, with unresolved D. This clonotype was obtained from a human donor who had a prior SARS-CoV-2 infection. The sequencing here drew on CD4+ T cells from PBMCs cultured with a peptide pool, taken before COVID-19 vaccination. DNA of the CDR3: TGTGCCAGCAGCTTAAACGTCGAGCAGTACTTC. It codes for CASSLNVEQYF. Combining the CDR3 with reference TRBV7-3 and TRBJ2-7 gives the whole variable domain GAGVSQTPSNKVTEKGKYVELRCDPISGHTALYWYRQSLGQGPEFLIYFQGTGAADDSGLPNDRFFAVRPEGSVSTLKIQRTERGDSAVYLCASSLNVEQYFGPGTRLTVT.